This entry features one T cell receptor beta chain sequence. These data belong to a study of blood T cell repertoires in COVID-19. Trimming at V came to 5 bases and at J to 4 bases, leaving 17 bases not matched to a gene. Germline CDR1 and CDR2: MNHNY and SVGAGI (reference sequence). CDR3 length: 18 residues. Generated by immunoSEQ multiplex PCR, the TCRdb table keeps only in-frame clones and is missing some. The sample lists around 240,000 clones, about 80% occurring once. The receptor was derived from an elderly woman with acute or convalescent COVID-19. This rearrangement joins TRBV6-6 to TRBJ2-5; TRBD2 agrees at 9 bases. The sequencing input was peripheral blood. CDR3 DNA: TGTGCCAGCAGTCCCGCCGGGGGTAGCGGGGGAGGGAGAGAGACCCAGTACTTC. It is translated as CASSPAGGSGGGRETQYF.